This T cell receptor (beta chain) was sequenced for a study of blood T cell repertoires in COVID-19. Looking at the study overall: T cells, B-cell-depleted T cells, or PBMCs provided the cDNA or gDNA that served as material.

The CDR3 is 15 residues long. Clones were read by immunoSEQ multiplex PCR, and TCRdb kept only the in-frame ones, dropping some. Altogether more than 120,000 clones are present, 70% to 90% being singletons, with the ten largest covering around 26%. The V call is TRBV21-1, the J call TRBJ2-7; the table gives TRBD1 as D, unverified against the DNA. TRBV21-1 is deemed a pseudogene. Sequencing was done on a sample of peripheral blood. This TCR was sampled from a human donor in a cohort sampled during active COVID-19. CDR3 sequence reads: CASNRRTGGWYEQYF. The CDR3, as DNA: TGTGCCAGCAACCGAAGGACAGGGGGCTGGTACGAGCAGTACTTC.